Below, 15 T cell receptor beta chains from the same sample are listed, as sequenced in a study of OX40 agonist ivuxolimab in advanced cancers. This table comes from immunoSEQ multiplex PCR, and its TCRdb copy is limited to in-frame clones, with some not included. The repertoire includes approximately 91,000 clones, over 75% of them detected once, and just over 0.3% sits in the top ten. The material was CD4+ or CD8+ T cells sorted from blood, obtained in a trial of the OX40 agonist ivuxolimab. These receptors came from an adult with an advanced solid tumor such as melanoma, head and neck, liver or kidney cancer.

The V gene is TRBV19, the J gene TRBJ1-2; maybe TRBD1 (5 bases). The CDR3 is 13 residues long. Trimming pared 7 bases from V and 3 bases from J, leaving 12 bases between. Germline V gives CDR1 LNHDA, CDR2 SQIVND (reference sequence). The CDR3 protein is CASKRQGDYGYTF. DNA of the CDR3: TGTGCCAGTAAAAGGCAGGGAGACTATGGCTACACCTTC.

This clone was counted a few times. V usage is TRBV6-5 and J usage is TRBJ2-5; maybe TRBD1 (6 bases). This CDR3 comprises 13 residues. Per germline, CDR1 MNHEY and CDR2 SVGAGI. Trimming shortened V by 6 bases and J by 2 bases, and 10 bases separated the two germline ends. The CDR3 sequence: CASRRTVQETQYF. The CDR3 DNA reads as TGTGCCAGCAGACGGACAGTTCAAGAGACCCAGTACTTC.

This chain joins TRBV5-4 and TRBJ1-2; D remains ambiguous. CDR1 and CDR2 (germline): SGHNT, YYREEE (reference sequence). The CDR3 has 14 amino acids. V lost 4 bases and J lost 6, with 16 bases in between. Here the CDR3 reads CASSHAGRGDGYTF. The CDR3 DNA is TGTGCCAGCAGCCACGCGGGCCGGGGAGATGGCTACACCTTC.

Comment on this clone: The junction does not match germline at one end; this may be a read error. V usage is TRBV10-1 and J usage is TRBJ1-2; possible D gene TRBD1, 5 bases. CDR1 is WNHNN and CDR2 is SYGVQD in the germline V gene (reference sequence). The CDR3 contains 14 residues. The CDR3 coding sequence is TGCGCCAGCAGTGATGGGGGATCTAACAATGGCTACACCTTC. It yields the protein CASSDGGSNNGYTF.

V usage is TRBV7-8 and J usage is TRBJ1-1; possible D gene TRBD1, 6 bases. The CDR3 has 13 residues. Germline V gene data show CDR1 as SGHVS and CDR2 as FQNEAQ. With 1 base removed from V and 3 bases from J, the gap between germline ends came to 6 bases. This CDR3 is CASSLDRDTEAFF. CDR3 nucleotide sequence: TGTGCCAGCAGCTTAGACAGGGACACTGAAGCTTTCTTT.

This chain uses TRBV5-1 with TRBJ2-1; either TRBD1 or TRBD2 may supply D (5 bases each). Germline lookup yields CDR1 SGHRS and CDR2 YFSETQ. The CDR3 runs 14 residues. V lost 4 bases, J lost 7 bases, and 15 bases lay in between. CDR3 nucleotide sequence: TGCGCCAGCAGCCCCAGGGTACTAGGGAATGAGCAGTTCTTC. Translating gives CASSPRVLGNEQFF.

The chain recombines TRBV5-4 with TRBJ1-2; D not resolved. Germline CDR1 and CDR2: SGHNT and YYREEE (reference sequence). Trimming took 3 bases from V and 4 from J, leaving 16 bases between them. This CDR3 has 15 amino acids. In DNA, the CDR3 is TGTGCCAGCAGCTCCGTGGCCACCCCAGGCTATGGCTACACCTTC. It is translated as CASSSVATPGYGYTF.

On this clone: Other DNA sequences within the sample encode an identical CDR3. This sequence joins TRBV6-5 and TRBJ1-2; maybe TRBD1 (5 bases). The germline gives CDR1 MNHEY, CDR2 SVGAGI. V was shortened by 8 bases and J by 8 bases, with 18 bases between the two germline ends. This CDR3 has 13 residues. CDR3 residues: CASFFGGTGGYTF. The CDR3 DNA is TGTGCCAGCTTCTTCGGGGGTACTGGGGGCTACACCTTC.

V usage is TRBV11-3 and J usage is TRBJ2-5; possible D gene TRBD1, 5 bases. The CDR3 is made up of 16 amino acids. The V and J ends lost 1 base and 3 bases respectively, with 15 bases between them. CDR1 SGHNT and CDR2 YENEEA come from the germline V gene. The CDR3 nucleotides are TGTGCCAGCAGCTTAGGAGGTACCGTCAGGGAAGAGACCCAGTACTTC. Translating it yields CASSLGGTVREETQYF.

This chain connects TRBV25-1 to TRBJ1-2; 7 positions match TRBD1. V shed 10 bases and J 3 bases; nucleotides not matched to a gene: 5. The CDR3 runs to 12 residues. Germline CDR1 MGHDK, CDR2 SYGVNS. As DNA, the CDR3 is TGTGCCACAAGGACAGGTGACTATGGCTACACCTTC. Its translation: CATRTGDYGYTF.

CDR3 sequence reads: CASSDLTGQVEKLFF. CDR3 DNA sequence: TGCGCCAGCAGCGATTTGACAGGGCAGGTTGAAAAACTGTTTTTT. V gene TRBV5-1 combines with J gene TRBJ1-4; 7 nucleotides line up with TRBD1. The CDR3 runs to 15 residues. After removal of 4 bases from V and 7 bases from J, the junction contained 10 bases not matched to a gene. Germline-derived CDR1 and CDR2 are SGHRS and YFSETQ. The whole variable domain, remainder taken from reference TRBV5-1 and TRBJ1-4, is KAGVTQTPRYLIKTRGQQVTLSCSPISGHRSVSWYQQTPGQGLQFLFEYFSETQRNKGNFPGRFSGRQFSNSRSEMNVSTLELGDSALYLCASSDLTGQVEKLFFGSGTQLSVL.

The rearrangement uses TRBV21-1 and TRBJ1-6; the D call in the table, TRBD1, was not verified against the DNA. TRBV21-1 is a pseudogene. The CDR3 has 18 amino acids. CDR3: CASSKALLLGQDNSPLHF. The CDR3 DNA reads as TGTGCCAGCAGCAAAGCGCTTCTTCTGGGACAGGATAATTCACCCCTCCACTTT.

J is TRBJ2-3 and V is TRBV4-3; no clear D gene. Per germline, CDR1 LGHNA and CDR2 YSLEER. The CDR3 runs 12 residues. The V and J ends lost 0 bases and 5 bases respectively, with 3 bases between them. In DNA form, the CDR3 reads TGCGCCAGCAGCCAAGAGGGAGATACGCAGTATTTT. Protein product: CASSQEGDTQYF.

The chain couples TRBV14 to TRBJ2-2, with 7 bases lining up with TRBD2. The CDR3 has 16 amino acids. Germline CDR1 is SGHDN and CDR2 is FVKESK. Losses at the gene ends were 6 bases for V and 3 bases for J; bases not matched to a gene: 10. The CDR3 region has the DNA TGTGCCAGCAGTCCTCTGGCAGGGAGGGACACCGGGGAGCTGTTTTTT. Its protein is CASSPLAGRDTGELFF. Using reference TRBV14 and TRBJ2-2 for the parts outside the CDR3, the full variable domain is EAGVTQFPSHSVIEKGQTVTLRCDPISGHDNLYWYRRVMGKEIKFLLHFVKESKQDESGMPNNRFLAERTGGTYSTLKVQPAELEDSGVYFCASSPLAGRDTGELFFGEGSRLTVL.

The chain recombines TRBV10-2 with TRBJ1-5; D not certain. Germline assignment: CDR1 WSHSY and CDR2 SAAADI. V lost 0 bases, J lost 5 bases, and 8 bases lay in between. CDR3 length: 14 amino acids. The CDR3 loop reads CASSESGRDQPQHF. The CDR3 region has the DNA TGCGCCAGCAGTGAGTCTGGCAGAGATCAGCCCCAGCATTTT.